The clone carrying this T cell receptor beta chain was detected only once. The sample originates from a study of blood T cell repertoires in COVID-19. Across the whole study: Material from acute and convalescent COVID-19 was sourced from the United States, Italy and Spain. Sample material is recorded as cDNA or gDNA derived from T cells, B-cell-depleted T cells, or PBMCs.

Looked up from germline, CDR1 is SGHDT and CDR2 is YYEEEE. The CDR3 totals 15 residues. Trimming took 4 bases from V and 4 from J, leaving 17 bases between them. In the source study's methods: It was from reference gene primer amplification that nucleated cell counts were estimated. Sequencing used immunoSEQ multiplex PCR; TCRdb keeps in-frame clones, though not all of them. The V and J calls and the clone size are those of that table, but D and trimming were determined from the DNA. The table includes around 170,000 clones, 88% detected once. This receptor was identified in a man between 60 and 75 years old with acute or convalescent COVID-19. The sample consisted of peripheral blood. The chain links TRBV5-6 to TRBJ1-2; maybe TRBD1 (5 bases). Here the CDR3 reads CASSEDSPNGYGYTF. CDR3 sequence (DNA): TGTGCCAGCAGCGAAGACAGCCCCAACGGCTATGGCTACACCTTC.